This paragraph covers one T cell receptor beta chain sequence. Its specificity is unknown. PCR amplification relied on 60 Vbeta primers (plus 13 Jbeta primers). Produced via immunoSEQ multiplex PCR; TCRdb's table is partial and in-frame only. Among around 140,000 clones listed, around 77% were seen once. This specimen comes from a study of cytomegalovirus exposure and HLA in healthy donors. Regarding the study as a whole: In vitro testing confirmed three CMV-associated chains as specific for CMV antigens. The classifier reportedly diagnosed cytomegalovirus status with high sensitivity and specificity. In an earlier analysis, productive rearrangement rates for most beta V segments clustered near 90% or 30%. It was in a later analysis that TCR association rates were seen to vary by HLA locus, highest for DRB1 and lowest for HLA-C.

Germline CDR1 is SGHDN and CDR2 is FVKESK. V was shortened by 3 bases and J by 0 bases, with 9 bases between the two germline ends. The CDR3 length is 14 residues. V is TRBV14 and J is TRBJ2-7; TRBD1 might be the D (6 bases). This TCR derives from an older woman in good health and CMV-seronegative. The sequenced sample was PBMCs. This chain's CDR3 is CASSHNRDSYEQYF. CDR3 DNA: TGTGCCAGCAGCCACAACAGGGACTCCTACGAGCAGTACTTC.